The entry below gives a single TCR beta chain sequence along with its context. No antigen is known for it. CDR1 and CDR2 (germline): SGHRS, YFSETQ. The CDR3 extends over 15 amino acids. Losses at the gene ends were 4 bases for V and 8 bases for J; bases not matched to a gene: 11. Time point reported: baseline pretreatment blood. Regarding treatment: 15 Gy SBRT to primary tumor, nephrectomy 4 weeks later. Radiation-treated patients gave blood at baseline, week 2 and week 4. This sample is drawn from a study of radiation and T cells in renal cell carcinoma. Study observations and caveats: From baseline, blood top tumor clonotypes peaked at 2 weeks post-radiation. Without pretreatment biopsies, baseline tumor clonotype presence was undetermined.

Assay: immunoSEQ multiplex PCR; the TCRdb copy retains only in-frame clones and omits some. The sample carries 150,000 or so clones, roughly nine tenths recorded once. Sequences were derived from blood, sampled from a patient whose treatment included radiotherapy and nephrectomy. The receptor comes from a woman aged 70-85 years with renal cell carcinoma. This sequence joins TRBV5-1 and TRBJ2-1; 8 bases are shared with TRBD1. This CDR3 is CASSLQGVDGDEQFF. CDR3 coding DNA: TGCGCCAGCAGCCTACAGGGGGTGGACGGGGATGAGCAGTTCTTC.